One sample yielded the 18 T cell receptor beta chains listed below, sequenced in a study of patients and donors after allogeneic stem cell transplantation. TCRdb recomputed calls from the RT-PCR reads with MiXCR, one row per CDR3 protein. The sample holds about 57,000 distinct CDR3 sequences, 13% seen once. The material sequenced was blood, either unsorted or a sorted T cell fraction (not recorded which). These receptors all come from a human donor who was either an allogeneic HSCT recipient or a stem cell or donor lymphocyte infusion donor (not recorded which). It is not recorded whose cells these are; they may come from a transplant donor.

There are a few counts of this clonotype. CDR3 protein: CASSQPSGETQYF. The CDR3 region has the DNA TGTGCCAGCAGTCAACCGTCGGGGGAGACCCAGTACTTC. The chain carries TRBV12-3 or TRBV12-4 and TRBJ2-5; D may be TRBD2 (5 bases). The CDR3 has 13 amino acids. V gave up 5 bases and J gave up 5 bases, with 12 bases separating them.

The rearrangement uses TRBV5-4 and TRBJ2-7; D possibly corresponds to TRBD2 (5 bases). Germline V CDR1 and CDR2: SGHNT, YYREEE (reference sequence). The CDR3 extends over 15 amino acids. Between the trimmed V and J ends, which lost 0 bases and 2 bases, there was a span of 12 bases. The CDR3 spells CASSLGVGEAYEQYF. CDR3 DNA: TGTGCCAGCAGCTTGGGAGTGGGAGAAGCCTACGAGCAGTACTTC.

The chain links TRBV20-1 to TRBJ2-7, with D possibly being TRBD1 (5 bases). Germline assignment: CDR1 DFQATT and CDR2 SNEGSKA (reference sequence). There are 15 residues in the CDR3. V lost 3 bases to trimming and J lost 4 bases, with 19 bases between them. CDR3 amino acids: CSARGSEDNTYEQYF. CDR3 DNA: TGCAGTGCTAGGGGTTCCGAGGACAACACTTACGAGCAGTACTTC.

This clonotype has at least ten counts. The chain has TRBV20-1 and TRBJ1-3, with D uncertain. Trimming stripped 5 bases from V and 1 base from J, with 6 bases between. Germline V lookup: CDR1 DFQATT, CDR2 SNEGSKA (reference sequence). The CDR3 extends over 12 amino acids. CDR3 in DNA: TGCAGTGCTGCCCCATCTGGAAACACCATATATTTT. Protein sequence: CSAAPSGNTIYF.

The J gene is TRBJ2-7, the V gene TRBV24-1; 7 bases agree with TRBD1. CDR3 size: 14 residues. After removal of 3 bases from V and 3 bases from J, the junction contained 4 bases not matched to a gene. Per the germline V gene, CDR1 is KGHDR and CDR2 is SFDVKD. CDR3: CATSDGRDSYEQYF. The CDR3 nucleotides read TGTGCCACCAGTGATGGACGGGACAGCTACGAGCAGTACTTC.

This clonotype has ten or more counts. V is TRBV10-3 and J is TRBJ1-4; D is unclear. Germline CDR1 and CDR2: ENHRY and SYGVKD. This CDR3 comprises 16 residues. V was shortened by 2 bases and J by 10 bases, with 20 bases between the two germline ends. This CDR3 is CAISESQLDRDGKLFF. CDR3 in DNA: TGTGCCATCAGTGAGAGTCAGTTGGACCGTGACGGAAAACTGTTTTTT.

The V gene is TRBV20-1, the J gene TRBJ2-1; D might be TRBD2 (6 bases). The V gene lost 3 bases and the J gene lost 7 bases, with 7 bases spanning the gap. Germline V gene data show CDR1 as DFQATT and CDR2 as SNEGSKA (reference sequence). The CDR3 covers 11 residues. As DNA, the CDR3 is TGCAGTGCTAGGGGGGGAAATGAGCAGTTCTTC. Its translation: CSARGGNEQFF.

This rearrangement joins TRBV6-4 to TRBJ2-1; possible D gene TRBD2, 5 bases. Trimming took 5 bases from V and 7 from J, leaving 12 bases between them. This CDR3 contains 13 residues. Germline loops: CDR1 MRHNA, CDR2 SNTAGT. The CDR3 region is CASSQEGGNEQFF. The CDR3 coding sequence is TGTGCCAGCAGTCAAGAGGGCGGAAATGAGCAGTTCTTC.

The J gene is TRBJ1-4, the V gene TRBV12-3 or TRBV12-4; D ambiguous. The CDR3 is 14 residues long. Trimming pared 4 bases from V and 7 bases from J, leaving 13 bases between. The CDR3 here is CASSSTNLGEKLFF. The CDR3 DNA sequence: TGTGCCAGCAGTTCTACGAACCTGGGTGAAAAACTGTTTTTT.

This clonotype was recorded a few times. For the CDR3, the DNA is TGTGCCAGCAGTGTAGCGGGAGAGGCCTACGAGCAGTACTTC. This encodes CASSVAGEAYEQYF. V usage is TRBV27 and J usage is TRBJ2-7; 9 bases are shared with TRBD2. Germline V gives CDR1 MNHEY, CDR2 SMNVEV (reference sequence). The CDR3 contains 14 residues. Trimming took 5 bases from V and 2 from J; bases not matched to a gene: 4.

This chain uses TRBV20-1 with TRBJ1-2; D might be TRBD1 (5 bases). Germline loops: CDR1 DFQATT, CDR2 SNEGSKA (reference sequence). This CDR3 is built from 13 residues. The V end was cut by 5 bases, the J end by 2 bases, with 12 bases between. CDR3 in amino acids: CSAPTQGNYGYTF. Here the CDR3 DNA reads TGCAGTGCTCCGACCCAGGGCAACTATGGCTACACCTTC.

This chain joins TRBV6-2 or TRBV6-3 and TRBJ2-1; 9 positions match TRBD1. Germline lookup yields CDR1 MNHEY and CDR2 SVGEGT. With V trimmed by 4 bases and J by 4 bases, 8 bases remained unmatched. This CDR3 comprises 16 residues. DNA of the CDR3: TGTGCCAGCAGTTCACCGGGACAGGGATCATACAATGAGCAGTTCTTC. This codes for CASSSPGQGSYNEQFF.

In its sample, this clonotype was seen many times. The rearrangement links TRBV16 to TRBJ1-2; D remains ambiguous. This CDR3 spans 15 amino acids. Germline V gene sequence: CDR1 KGHSY, CDR2 FQNENV. V was trimmed by 4 bases and J by 4 bases, leaving 16 bases between them. The CDR3 reads CASSPQPDGIYGYTF. The CDR3 DNA reads as TGTGCCAGCAGCCCCCAACCCGACGGAATCTATGGCTACACCTTC.

This clonotype occurred many times. The V call is TRBV10-3, the J call TRBJ1-1; 8 bases match TRBD1. Germline V lookup: CDR1 ENHRY, CDR2 SYGVKD. Germline trimming cut 2 bases from V and 0 bases from J; bases unmatched to any gene: 2. The CDR3 is 15 residues long. CDR3 sequence: CAISEPDRVNTEAFF. DNA of the CDR3: TGTGCCATCAGTGAGCCGGACAGGGTGAACACTGAAGCTTTCTTT.

At least ten counts were recorded for this clonotype. V and J are TRBV29-1 and TRBJ2-1, with D perhaps being TRBD1 or TRBD2 (7 bases each). This CDR3 is 16 amino acids long. Deletions cut 1 base from V and 0 bases from J, with 13 bases between. Germline CDR1 reads SQVTM; CDR2 reads ANQGSEA. The CDR3 protein is CSVEVGGDSSYNEQFF. The CDR3 DNA follows: TGCAGCGTTGAAGTGGGAGGGGACAGCTCCTACAATGAGCAGTTCTTC.

V and J are TRBV25-1 and TRBJ2-5; tentatively, D is TRBD1 (6 bases). This CDR3 is built from 14 residues. V dropped 4 bases and J dropped 5 bases, with 14 bases sitting between them. The V gene's germline CDR1 is MGHDK and CDR2 SYGVNS. CDR3 sequence (DNA): TGTGCCAGCAGTGGAAACAGGGATACGGAGACCCAGTACTTC. It specifies CASSGNRDTETQYF.

V usage is TRBV29-1 and J usage is TRBJ2-1; the match to TRBD1 covers 9 bases. CDR3 length equals 15 residues. Looked up from germline, CDR1 is SQVTM and CDR2 is ANQGSEA. J gave up 4 bases and V 5 bases, and 9 bases lay outside the gene matches. In DNA, the CDR3 is TGCAGCGTTCCCCCCCGGGACAGGGTTTACAATGAGCAGTTCTTC. Translated: CSVPPRDRVYNEQFF.

This clonotype was seen many times. Here the CDR3 reads CASSFWEAQGRNGELFF. The CDR3 nucleotides are TGTGCCAGCAGCTTCTGGGAGGCTCAGGGGAGGAACGGGGAGCTGTTTTTT. This sequence joins TRBV11-2 and TRBJ2-2; TRBD1 or TRBD2 may be the D gene (6 bases each). The CDR3 sequence is 17 residues long. Looked up from germline, CDR1 is SGHAT and CDR2 is FQNNGV. Between the trimmed V and J ends, which lost 3 bases and 7 bases, there was a span of 21 bases.